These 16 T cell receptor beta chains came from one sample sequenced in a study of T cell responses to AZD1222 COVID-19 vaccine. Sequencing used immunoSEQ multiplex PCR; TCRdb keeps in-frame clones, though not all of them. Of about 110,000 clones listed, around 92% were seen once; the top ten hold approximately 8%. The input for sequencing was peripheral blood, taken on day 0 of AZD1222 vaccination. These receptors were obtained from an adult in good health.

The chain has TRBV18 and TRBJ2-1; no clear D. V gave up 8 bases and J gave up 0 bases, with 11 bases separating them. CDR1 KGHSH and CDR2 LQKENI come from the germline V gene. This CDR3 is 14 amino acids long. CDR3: CASPAVNSYNEQFF. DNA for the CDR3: TGTGCCAGCCCGGCGGTAAACTCCTACAATGAGCAGTTCTTC.

This CDR3 reads CASSLPGVSSYNEQFF. For the CDR3, the DNA is TGTGCCAGCAGCCTCCCGGGGGTTAGCTCCTACAATGAGCAGTTCTTC. This chain links TRBV3-1 (or the pseudogene TRBV3-2) with TRBJ2-1, with D tentatively TRBD2 (6 bases). There are 16 residues in the CDR3. Trimming took off 4 bases at V and 0 bases at J, with 13 bases between the two ends. Germline loops: CDR1 LGHDT, CDR2 YNNKEL (reference sequence).

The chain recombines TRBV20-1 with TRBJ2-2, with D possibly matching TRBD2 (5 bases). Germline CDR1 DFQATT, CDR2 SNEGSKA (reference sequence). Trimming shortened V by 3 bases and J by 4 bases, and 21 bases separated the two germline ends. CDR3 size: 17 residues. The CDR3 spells CSASSWTDRGSTGELFF. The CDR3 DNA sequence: TGCAGTGCTAGTTCTTGGACTGATCGAGGTTCCACCGGGGAGCTGTTTTTT.

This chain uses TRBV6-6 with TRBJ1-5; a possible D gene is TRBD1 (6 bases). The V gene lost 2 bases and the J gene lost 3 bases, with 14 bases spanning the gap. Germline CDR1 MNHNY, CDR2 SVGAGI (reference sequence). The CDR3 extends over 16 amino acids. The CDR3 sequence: CASSYGLGQYNQPQHF. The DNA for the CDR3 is TGTGCCAGCAGTTACGGGTTAGGACAGTACAATCAGCCCCAGCATTTT.

The CDR3 here is CASSQSGGAFF. The DNA of the CDR3 is TGTGCCAGCAGCCAATCGGGGGGAGCTTTCTTT. The chain has TRBV3-1 (or the pseudogene TRBV3-2) and TRBJ1-1; D is perhaps TRBD1 (5 bases). V shed 2 bases and J shed 10 bases, with 8 bases lying between them. The CDR3 is 11 residues long. The germline V gene has CDR1 LGHDT and CDR2 YNNKEL (reference sequence).

The CDR3: CASSGGGRNEKLFF. The CDR3 DNA reads as TGTGCCAGCAGCGGGGGGGGCCGTAATGAAAAACTGTTTTTT. The chain has TRBV28 and TRBJ1-4; D is possibly TRBD1 (6 bases). CDR1 and CDR2 (germline): MDHEN, SYDVKM. The length of the CDR3 is 14 residues. Trimming stripped 6 bases from V and 4 bases from J, with 12 bases between.

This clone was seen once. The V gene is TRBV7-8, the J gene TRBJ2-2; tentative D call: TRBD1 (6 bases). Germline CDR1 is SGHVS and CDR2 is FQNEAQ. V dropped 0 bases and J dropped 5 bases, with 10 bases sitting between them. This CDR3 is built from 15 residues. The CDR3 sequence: CASSLAGGSTGELFF. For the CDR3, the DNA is TGTGCCAGCAGCTTAGCAGGGGGTTCTACCGGGGAGCTGTTTTTT.

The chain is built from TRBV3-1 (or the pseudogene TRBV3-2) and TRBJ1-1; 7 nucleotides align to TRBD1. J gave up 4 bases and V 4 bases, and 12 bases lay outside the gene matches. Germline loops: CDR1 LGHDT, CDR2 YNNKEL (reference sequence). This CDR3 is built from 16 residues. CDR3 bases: TGTGCCAGCAGCCCCCCGGGACAGATACGACCCACTGAAGCTTTCTTT. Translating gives CASSPPGQIRPTEAFF.

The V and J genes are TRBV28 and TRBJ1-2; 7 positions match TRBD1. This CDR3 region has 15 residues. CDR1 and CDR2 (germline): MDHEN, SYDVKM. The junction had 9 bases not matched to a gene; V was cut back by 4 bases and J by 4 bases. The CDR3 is CASSSTGDAVYGYTF. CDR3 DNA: TGTGCCAGCAGTTCCACAGGGGATGCCGTCTATGGCTACACCTTC.

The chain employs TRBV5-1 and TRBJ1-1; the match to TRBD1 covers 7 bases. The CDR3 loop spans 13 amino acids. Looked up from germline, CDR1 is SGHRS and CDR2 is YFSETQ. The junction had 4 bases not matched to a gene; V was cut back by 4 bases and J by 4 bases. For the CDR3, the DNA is TGCGCCAGCAGCCACGGGACAGCCACTGAAGCTTTCTTT. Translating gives CASSHGTATEAFF.

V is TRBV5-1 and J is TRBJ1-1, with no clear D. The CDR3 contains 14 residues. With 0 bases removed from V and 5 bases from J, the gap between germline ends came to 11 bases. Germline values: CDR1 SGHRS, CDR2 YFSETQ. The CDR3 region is CASSLAGKGTEAFF. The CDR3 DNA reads TGCGCCAGCAGCTTGGCAGGAAAGGGAACTGAAGCTTTCTTT.

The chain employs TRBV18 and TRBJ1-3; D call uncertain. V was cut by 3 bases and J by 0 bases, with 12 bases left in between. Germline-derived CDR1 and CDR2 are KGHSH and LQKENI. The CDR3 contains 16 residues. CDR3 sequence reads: CASSPDQLGSGNTIYF. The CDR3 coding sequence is TGTGCCAGCTCACCTGACCAACTGGGCTCTGGAAACACCATATATTTT.

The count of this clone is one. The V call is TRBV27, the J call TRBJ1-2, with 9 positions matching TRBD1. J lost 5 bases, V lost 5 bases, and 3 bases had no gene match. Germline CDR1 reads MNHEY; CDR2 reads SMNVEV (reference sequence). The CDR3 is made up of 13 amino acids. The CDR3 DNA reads TGTGCCAGCAGTCCTGGGACAGGGTATGGCTACACCTTC. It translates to CASSPGTGYGYTF.

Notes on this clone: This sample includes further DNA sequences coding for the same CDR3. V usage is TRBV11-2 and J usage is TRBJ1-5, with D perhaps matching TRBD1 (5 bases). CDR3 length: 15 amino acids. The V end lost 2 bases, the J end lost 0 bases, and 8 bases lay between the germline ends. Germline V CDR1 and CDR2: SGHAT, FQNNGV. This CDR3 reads CASSLTGYSNQPQHF. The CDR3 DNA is TGTGCCAGCAGCTTAACAGGTTATAGCAATCAGCCCCAGCATTTT.

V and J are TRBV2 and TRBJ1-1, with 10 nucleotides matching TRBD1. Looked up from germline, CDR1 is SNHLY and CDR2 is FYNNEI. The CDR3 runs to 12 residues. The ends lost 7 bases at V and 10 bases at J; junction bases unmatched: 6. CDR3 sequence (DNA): TGTGCCAGCACCGGTGACAGGGGGCGAGCTTTCTTT. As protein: CASTGDRGRAFF.

The CDR3 DNA reads TGTGCCAGCAGCCCCAGGACAGGGAGGGAGACCCAGTACTTC. This codes for CASSPRTGRETQYF. This chain uses TRBV11-3 with TRBJ2-5; TRBD1 matches 8 bases. Germline-derived CDR1 and CDR2 are SGHNT and YENEEA. The CDR3 is 14 amino acids. Trimming removed 5 bases from V and 5 bases from J; junction bases left unmatched: 7.